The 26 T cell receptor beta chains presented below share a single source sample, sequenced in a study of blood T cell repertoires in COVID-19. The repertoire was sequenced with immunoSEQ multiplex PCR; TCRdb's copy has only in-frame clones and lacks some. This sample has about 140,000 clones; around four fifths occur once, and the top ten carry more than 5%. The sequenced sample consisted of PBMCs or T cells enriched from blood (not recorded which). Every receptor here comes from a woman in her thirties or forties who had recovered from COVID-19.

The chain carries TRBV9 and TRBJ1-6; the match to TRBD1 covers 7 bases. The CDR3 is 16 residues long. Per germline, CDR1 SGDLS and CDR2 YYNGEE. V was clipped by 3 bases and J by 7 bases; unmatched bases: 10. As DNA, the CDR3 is TGTGCCAGCAGCGAAGTGACAGGGTTTGGCAATTCACCCCTCCACTTT. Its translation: CASSEVTGFGNSPLHF. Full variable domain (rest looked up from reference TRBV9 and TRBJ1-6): DSGVTQTPKHLITATGQRVTLRCSPRSGDLSVYWYQQSLDQGLQFLIQYYNGEERAKGNILERFSAQQFPDLHSELNLSSLELGDSALYFCASSEVTGFGNSPLHFGNGTRLTVT.

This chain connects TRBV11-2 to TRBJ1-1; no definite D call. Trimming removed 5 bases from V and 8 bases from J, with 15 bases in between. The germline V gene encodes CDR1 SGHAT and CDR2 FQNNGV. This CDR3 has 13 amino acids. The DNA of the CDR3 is TGTGCCAGCAGCCCACTCCGGGTCGGAGAAGCTTTCTTT. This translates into CASSPLRVGEAFF.

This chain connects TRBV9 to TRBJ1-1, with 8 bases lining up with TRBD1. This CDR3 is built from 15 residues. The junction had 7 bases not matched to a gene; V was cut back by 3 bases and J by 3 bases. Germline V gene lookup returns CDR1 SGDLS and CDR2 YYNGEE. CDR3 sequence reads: CASSATGTGHTEAFF. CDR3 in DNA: TGTGCCAGCAGCGCGACCGGGACAGGACACACTGAAGCTTTCTTT.

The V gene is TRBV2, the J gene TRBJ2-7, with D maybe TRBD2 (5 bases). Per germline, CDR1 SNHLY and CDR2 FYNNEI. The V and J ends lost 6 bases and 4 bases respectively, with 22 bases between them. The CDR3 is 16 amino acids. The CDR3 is CASRATLDLGIYEQYF. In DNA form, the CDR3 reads TGTGCCAGCAGAGCGACTTTGGACTTAGGAATATACGAGCAGTACTTC. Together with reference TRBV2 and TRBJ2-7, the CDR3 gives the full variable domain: EPEVTQTPSHQVTQMGQEVILRCVPISNHLYFYWYRQILGQKVEFLVSFYNNEISEKSEIFDDQFSVERPDGSNFTLKIRSTKLEDSAMYFCASRATLDLGIYEQYFGPGTRLTVT.

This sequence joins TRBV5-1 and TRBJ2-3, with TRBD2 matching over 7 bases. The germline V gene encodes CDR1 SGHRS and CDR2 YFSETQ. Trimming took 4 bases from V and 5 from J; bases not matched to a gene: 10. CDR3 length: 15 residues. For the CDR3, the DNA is TGCGCCAGCAGCCCCCGGGGGGTGGAGGGAGATACGCAGTATTTT. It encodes CASSPRGVEGDTQYF.

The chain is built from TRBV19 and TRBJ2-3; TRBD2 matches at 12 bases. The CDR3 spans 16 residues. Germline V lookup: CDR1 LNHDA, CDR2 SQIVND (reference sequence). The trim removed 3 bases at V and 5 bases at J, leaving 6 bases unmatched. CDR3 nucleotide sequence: TGTGCCAGTAGTATGGTGACTAGCGGGAGTGGAGATACGCAGTATTTT. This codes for CASSMVTSGSGDTQYF.

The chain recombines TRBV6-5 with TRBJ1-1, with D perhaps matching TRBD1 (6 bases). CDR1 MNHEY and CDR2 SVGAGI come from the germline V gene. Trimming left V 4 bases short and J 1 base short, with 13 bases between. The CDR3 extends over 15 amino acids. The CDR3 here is CASSFFRGQNTEAFF. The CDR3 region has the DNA TGTGCCAGCAGTTTCTTCCGGGGACAGAACACTGAAGCTTTCTTT.

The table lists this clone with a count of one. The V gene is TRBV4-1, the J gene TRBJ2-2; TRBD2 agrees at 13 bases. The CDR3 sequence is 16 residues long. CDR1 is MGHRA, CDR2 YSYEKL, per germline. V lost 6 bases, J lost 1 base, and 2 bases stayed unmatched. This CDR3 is CASRGLAGLNTGELFF. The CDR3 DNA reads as TGCGCCAGCAGGGGACTAGCGGGGCTGAACACCGGGGAGCTGTTTTTT.

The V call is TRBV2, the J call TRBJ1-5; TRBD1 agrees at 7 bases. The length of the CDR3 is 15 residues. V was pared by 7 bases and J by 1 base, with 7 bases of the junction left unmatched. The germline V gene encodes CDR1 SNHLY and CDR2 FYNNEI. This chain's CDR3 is CASKAGGVSNQPQHF. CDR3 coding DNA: TGTGCCAGCAAGGCAGGGGGTGTGAGCAATCAGCCCCAGCATTTT.

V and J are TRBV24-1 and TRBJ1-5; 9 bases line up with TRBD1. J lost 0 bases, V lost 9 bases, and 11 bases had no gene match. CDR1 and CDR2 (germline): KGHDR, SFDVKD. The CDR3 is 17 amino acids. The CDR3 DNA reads TGTGCCACCCTCCCCGGGGACAGGGACAATAGCAATCAGCCCCAGCATTTT. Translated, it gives CATLPGDRDNSNQPQHF.

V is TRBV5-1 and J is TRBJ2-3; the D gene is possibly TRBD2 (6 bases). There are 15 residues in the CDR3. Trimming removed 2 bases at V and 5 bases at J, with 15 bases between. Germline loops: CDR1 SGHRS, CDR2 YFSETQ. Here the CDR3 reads CASSLRGTPGDTQYF. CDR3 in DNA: TGCGCCAGCAGCTTACGGGGGACCCCGGGAGATACGCAGTATTTT.

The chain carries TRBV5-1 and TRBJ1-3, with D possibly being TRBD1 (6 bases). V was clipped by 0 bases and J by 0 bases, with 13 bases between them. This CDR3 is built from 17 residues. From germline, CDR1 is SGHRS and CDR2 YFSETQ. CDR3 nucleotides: TGCGCCAGCAGCTTGGCCCCAGGGGATTACTCTGGAAACACCATATATTTT. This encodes CASSLAPGDYSGNTIYF.

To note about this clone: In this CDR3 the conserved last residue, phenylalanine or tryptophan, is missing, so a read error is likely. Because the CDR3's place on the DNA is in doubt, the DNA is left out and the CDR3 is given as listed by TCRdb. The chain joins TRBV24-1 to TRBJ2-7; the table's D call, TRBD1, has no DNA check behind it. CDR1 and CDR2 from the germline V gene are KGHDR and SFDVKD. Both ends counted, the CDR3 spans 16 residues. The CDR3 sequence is CATSDWGQGAYEHTPS.

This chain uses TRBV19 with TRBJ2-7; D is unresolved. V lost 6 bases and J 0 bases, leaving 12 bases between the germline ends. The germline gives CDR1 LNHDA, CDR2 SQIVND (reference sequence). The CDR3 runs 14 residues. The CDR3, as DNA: TGTGCCAGTAGGCCCTCCCGAGGCTCCTACGAGCAGTACTTC. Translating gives CASRPSRGSYEQYF.

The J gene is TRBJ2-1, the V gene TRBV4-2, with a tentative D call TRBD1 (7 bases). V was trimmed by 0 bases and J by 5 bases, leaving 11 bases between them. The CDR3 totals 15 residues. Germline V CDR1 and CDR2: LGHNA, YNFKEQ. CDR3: CASSQEGGTDNEQFF. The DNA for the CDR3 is TGTGCCAGCAGCCAAGAAGGCGGGACAGACAATGAGCAGTTCTTC.

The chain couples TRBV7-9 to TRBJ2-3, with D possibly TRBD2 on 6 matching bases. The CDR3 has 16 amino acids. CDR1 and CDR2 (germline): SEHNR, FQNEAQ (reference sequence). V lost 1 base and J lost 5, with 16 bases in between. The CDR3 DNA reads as TGTGCCAGCAGCTTAGAGGGGACTTCCCTTTTAGATACGCAGTATTTT. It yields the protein CASSLEGTSLLDTQYF. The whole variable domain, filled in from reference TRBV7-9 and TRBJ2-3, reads DTGVSQNPRHKITKRGQNVTFRCDPISEHNRLYWYRQTLGQGPEFLTYFQNEAQLEKSRLLSDRFSAERPKGSFSTLEIQRTEQGDSAMYLCASSLEGTSLLDTQYFGPGTRLTVL.

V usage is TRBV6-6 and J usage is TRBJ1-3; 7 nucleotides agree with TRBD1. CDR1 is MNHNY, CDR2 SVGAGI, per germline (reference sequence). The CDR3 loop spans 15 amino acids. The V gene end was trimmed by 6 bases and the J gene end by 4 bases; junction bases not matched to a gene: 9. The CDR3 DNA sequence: TGTGCCAGCAGCCAAGACAGGGAAATCGGAAACACCATATATTTT. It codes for CASSQDREIGNTIYF.

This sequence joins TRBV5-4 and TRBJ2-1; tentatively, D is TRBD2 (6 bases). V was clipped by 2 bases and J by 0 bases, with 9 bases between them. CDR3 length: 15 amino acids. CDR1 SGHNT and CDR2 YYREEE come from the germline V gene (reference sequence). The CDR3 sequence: CASSFGGHSYNEQFF. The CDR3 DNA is TGTGCCAGCAGCTTCGGGGGTCACTCCTACAATGAGCAGTTCTTC.

CDR3 amino acids: CASRRQGTIYF. DNA of the CDR3: TGTGCCAGTAGACGACAGGGAACCATATATTTT. This sequence joins TRBV19 and TRBJ1-3, with 7 bases fitting TRBD1. The junction had 3 bases not matched to a gene; V was cut back by 6 bases and J by 10 bases. Germline assignment: CDR1 LNHDA and CDR2 SQIVND (reference sequence). The CDR3 extends over 11 amino acids.

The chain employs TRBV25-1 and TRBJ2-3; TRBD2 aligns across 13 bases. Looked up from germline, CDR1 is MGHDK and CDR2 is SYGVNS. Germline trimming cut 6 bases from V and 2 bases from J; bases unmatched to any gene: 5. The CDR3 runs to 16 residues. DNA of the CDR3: TGTGCCAGCAGCCCGACTAGCGGGGGGCCCACAGATACGCAGTATTTT. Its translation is CASSPTSGGPTDTQYF.

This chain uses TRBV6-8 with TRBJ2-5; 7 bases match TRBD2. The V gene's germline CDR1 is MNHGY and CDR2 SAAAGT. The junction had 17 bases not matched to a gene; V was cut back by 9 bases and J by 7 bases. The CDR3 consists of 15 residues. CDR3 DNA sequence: TGTGCCAGTCCGGCCGAGGAGGCGGGAGAAGGGACCCAGTACTTC. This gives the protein CASPAEEAGEGTQYF.

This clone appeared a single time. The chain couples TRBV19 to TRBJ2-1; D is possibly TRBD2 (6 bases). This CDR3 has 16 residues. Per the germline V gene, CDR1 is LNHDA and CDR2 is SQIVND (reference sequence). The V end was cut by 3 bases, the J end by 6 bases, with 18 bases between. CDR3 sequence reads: CASSMDLEGPPNEQFF. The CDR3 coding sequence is TGTGCCAGTAGTATGGATTTGGAGGGACCACCCAATGAGCAGTTCTTC.

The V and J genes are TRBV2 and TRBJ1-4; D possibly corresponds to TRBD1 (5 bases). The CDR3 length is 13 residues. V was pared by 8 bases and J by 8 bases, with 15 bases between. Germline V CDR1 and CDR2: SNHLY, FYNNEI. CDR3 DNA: TGTGCCAGCCGGAGGGGAGGCGGGGAAAAACTGTTTTTT. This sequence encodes CASRRGGGEKLFF.

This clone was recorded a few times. Here the CDR3 reads CASSQAGREQETQYF. CDR3 in DNA: TGTGCCAGCAGCCAGGCTGGGCGGGAGCAAGAGACCCAGTACTTC. The chain links TRBV3-1 (or the pseudogene TRBV3-2) to TRBJ2-5, with 7 bases identical to TRBD2. CDR1 LGHDT and CDR2 YNNKEL come from the germline V gene (reference sequence). This CDR3 contains 15 residues. The junction had 6 bases not matched to a gene; V was cut back by 3 bases and J by 2 bases.

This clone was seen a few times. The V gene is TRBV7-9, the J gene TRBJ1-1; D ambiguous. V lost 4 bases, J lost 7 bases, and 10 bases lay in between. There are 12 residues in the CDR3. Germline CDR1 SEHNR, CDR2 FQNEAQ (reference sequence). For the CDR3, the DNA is TGTGCCAGCAGCTCGGGAAGAATTGAAGCTTTCTTT. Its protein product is CASSSGRIEAFF.

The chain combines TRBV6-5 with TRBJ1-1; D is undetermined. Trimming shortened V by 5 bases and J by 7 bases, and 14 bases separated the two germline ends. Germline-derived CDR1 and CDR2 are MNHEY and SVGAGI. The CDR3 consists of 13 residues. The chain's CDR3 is CASSTPVGFEAFF. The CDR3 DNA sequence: TGTGCCAGCAGTACCCCCGTCGGGTTTGAAGCTTTCTTT.